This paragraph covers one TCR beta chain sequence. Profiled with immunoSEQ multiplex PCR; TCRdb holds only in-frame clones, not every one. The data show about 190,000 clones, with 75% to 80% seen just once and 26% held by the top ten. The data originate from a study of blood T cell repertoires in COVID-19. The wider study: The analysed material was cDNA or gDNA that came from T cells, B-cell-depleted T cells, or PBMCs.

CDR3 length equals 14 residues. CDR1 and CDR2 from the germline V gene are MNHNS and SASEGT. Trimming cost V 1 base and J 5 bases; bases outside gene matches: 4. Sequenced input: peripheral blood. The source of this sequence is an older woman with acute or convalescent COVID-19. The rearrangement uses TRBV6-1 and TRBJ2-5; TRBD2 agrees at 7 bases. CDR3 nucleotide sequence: TGTGCCAGCAGTGAAGGGGGAGGGCTGGAGACCCAGTACTTC. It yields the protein CASSEGGGLETQYF.